This T cell receptor beta chain was observed in a study of vaccination effects on CD4 cells after COVID-19. Study as a whole: Post-vaccine draws lagged the second dose by a median of 72 days.

To note about this clone: Its specificity is not known.

Within the ViraFEST assay, antigen-specific CD4+ T cells underwent expansion with viral peptide pools prior to sequencing. Culture proceeded for approximately 9 days, and CD4+ T cells were then isolated. The person had a PCR-confirmed SARS-CoV-2 infection during March to December 2020. Every participant took two doses of the BNT162b2 or mRNA-1273 vaccine. The method was immunoSEQ multiplex PCR; TCRdb's version includes in-frame clones alone and lacks a portion of them. This sample has 15,000 to 20,000 clones; under 85% occur once, and the top ten carry more than 20%. Trimming took off 6 bases at V and 8 bases at J, with 13 bases between the two ends. Germline assignment: CDR1 MNHEY and CDR2 SVGEGT. The CDR3 extends over 12 amino acids.

V gene TRBV6-2 or TRBV6-3 combines with J gene TRBJ2-5; weak D call: TRBD2 (6 bases). The sequence was obtained from a human donor who had a prior SARS-CoV-2 infection. Specimen: CD4+ T cells from PBMCs cultured with SARS-CoV-2 spike peptides, collected after COVID-19 vaccination. The CDR3 loop reads CASSQTSGTQYF. The DNA for the CDR3 is TGTGCCAGCAGCCAGACTAGTGGAACCCAGTACTTC.